The source of this T cell receptor beta chain is a study of siplizumab effects on memory and regulatory T cells. CDR3 size: 14 residues. Germline assignment: CDR1 MDHEN and CDR2 SYDVKM. With V trimmed by 4 bases and J by 7 bases, 9 bases remained unmatched. Produced via immunoSEQ multiplex PCR; TCRdb's table is partial and in-frame only. Of around 100,000 clones in the sample, approximately 94% were seen once. The gene calls are TRBV28 and TRBJ2-7; 8 positions match TRBD1. This sequence was found in a human donor in good health. Sequencing used non-Treg CD4+ T cells sorted from blood. The CDR3 DNA reads TGTGCCAGCAGTTCTCAGGGGGCTGTGAGGGAGCAGTACTTC. This encodes CASSSQGAVREQYF.